Reported below is one T cell receptor (beta chain). Clones were read by immunoSEQ multiplex PCR, and TCRdb kept only the in-frame ones, dropping some. The sample has 150,000 to 200,000 clones, about 84% seen once. The data originate from a study of blood T cell repertoires in COVID-19. The wider study: The analysed material was cDNA or gDNA that came from T cells, B-cell-depleted T cells, or PBMCs.

Sequencing input: peripheral blood. This TCR derives from a human donor in a cohort sampled during active COVID-19.

CDR3: CASTRDRTYEQYF. The DNA for the CDR3 is TGTGCCAGCACCCGGGACAGGACCTACGAGCAGTACTTC. The genes are TRBV2 and TRBJ2-7; 8 bases agree with TRBD1. The V gene's germline CDR1 is SNHLY and CDR2 FYNNEI. The CDR3 length is 13 residues. V gave up 7 bases and J gave up 2 bases; unmatched junction bases: 4. Full variable domain (remainder filled in from reference TRBV2 and TRBJ2-7): EPEVTQTPSHQVTQMGQEVILRCVPISNHLYFYWYRQILGQKVEFLVSFYNNEISEKSEIFDDQFSVERPDGSNFTLKIRSTKLEDSAMYFCASTRDRTYEQYFGPGTRLTVT.